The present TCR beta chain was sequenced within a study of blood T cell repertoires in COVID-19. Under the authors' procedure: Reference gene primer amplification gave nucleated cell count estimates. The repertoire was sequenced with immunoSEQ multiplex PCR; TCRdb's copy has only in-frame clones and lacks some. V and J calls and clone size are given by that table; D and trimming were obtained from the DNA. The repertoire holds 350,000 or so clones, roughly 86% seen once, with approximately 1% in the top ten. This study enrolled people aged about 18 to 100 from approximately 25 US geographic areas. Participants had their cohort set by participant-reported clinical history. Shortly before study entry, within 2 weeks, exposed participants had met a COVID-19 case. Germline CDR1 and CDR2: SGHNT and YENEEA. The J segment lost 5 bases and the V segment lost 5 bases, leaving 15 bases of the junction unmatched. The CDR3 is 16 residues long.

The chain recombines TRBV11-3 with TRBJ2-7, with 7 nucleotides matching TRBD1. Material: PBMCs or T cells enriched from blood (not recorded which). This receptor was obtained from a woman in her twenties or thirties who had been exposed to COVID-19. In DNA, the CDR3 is TGTGCCAGCAGCCCCCCCCGAGGGGGCAGAGAAGACGAGCAGTACTTC. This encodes CASSPPRGGREDEQYF.